Reported below is one T cell receptor (beta chain). This entry is derived from a study of blood T cell repertoires in COVID-19. Overall study: Whether acute or convalescent, the COVID-19 samples came from the United States, Italy and Spain. PBMCs, B-cell-depleted T cells, or T cells provided the cDNA or gDNA that made up the material.

J was trimmed by 5 bases and V by 6 bases; bases with no gene match: 7. The CDR3 covers 13 residues. Per the germline V gene, CDR1 is ENHRY and CDR2 is SYGVKD. Per the original methods: Amplification with reference gene primers provided the estimates of nucleated cell counts. Clones were read by immunoSEQ multiplex PCR, and TCRdb kept only the in-frame ones, dropping some. V, J and clone size are those of that table, while D and trimming were read from the DNA. Of under 200,000 clones listed, approximately 87% are singletons. Sequencing input: peripheral blood. The source is a woman between 65 and 79 years old with acute or convalescent COVID-19. The chain joins TRBV10-3 to TRBJ2-7; 7 bases map to TRBD2. DNA for the CDR3: TGTGCCATCAGCTGGGGGGGTGAGGACGAGCAGTACTTC. Translating it yields CAISWGGEDEQYF.